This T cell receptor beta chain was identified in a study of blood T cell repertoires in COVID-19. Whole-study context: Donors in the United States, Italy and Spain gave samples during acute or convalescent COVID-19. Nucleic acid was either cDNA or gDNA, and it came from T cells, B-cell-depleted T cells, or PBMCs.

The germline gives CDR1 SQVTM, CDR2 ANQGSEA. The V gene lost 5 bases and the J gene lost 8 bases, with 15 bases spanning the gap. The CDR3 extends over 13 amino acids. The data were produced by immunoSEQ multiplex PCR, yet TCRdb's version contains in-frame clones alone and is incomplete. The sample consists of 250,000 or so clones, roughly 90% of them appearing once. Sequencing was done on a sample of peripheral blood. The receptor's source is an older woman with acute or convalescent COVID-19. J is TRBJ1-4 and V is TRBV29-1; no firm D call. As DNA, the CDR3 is TGCAGCGTTAAAACCTCGGGGAGAGAAAAACTGTTTTTT. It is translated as CSVKTSGREKLFF.